This entry lists 10 T cell receptor beta chains sequenced from one sample in a study of shared clonotypes between healthy human individuals (dated by TCRdb to about 2020). Library generation was performed with the immunoSEQ multiplex PCR assay. Entries here come from immuneACCESS through TCRdb and include only in-frame sequences with V and J called. Some clones fail to appear in such tables; in the studies checked, an unresolved V gene covers under half of the shortfall, and the cause of the remainder is unknown. The sample contains approximately 530,000 clones, 90% to 96% of them found a single time. The top ten constitute 0.06% of the sample. Sample: naive CD4+ T cells sorted from blood. The intended sense of this specimen's cell subset or site label: CD45RA+ positively selected. The receptors originated from a woman in her twenties or thirties in good health.

The chain's CDR3 is CASSQDRVQPQHF. CDR3 nucleotide sequence: TGTGCCAGCAGCCAGGACAGGGTCCAGCCCCAGCATTTT. This chain joins TRBV7-2 and TRBJ1-5; 8 nucleotides align to TRBD1. Trimming removed 5 bases from V and 7 bases from J; junction bases left unmatched: 4. CDR1 is SGHTA, CDR2 FQGNSA, per germline. This CDR3 is built from 13 residues.

This rearrangement joins TRBV7-2 to TRBJ1-6; tentative D call: TRBD1 (6 bases). Germline assignment: CDR1 SGHTA and CDR2 FQGNSA. This CDR3 comprises 15 residues. V lost 2 bases and J 7 bases, leaving 12 bases between the germline ends. The CDR3 DNA sequence: TGTGCCAGCAGCTTACGGCCAGGGGACAATTCACCCCTCCACTTT. As protein: CASSLRPGDNSPLHF.

The gene calls are TRBV5-1 and TRBJ2-3; possibly TRBD2 for D (6 bases). The germline V and J ends were trimmed by 0 bases and 7 bases, with 15 bases remaining between them. The CDR3 spans 15 residues. Germline CDR1 and CDR2: SGHRS and YFSETQ. The CDR3 region is CASSLELGGRNTQYF. The DNA for the CDR3 is TGCGCCAGCAGCTTGGAGTTGGGAGGCCGCAATACGCAGTATTTT.

The J gene is TRBJ2-4, the V gene TRBV11-2, with 8 bases identical to TRBD2. Germline V lookup: CDR1 SGHAT, CDR2 FQNNGV. J lost 6 bases, V lost 2 bases, and 12 bases had no gene match. The CDR3 has 17 amino acids. CDR3 region: CASSLIPAGTSGNIQYF. CDR3 nucleotide sequence: TGTGCCAGCAGCTTAATCCCCGCCGGGACTAGTGGAAACATTCAGTACTTC.

V is TRBV5-1 and J is TRBJ1-5, with a tentative D call TRBD1 (6 bases). The CDR3 runs to 15 residues. Trimming pared 0 bases from V and 3 bases from J, leaving 10 bases between. The germline gives CDR1 SGHRS, CDR2 YFSETQ. Written as DNA, the CDR3 is TGCGCCAGCAGCTTGGCAGGGGTTTACAATCAGCCCCAGCATTTT. As protein: CASSLAGVYNQPQHF.

The rearrangement joins TRBV30 to TRBJ1-1; TRBD1 is a possible D gene (5 bases). Germline lookup yields CDR1 GTSNPN and CDR2 SVGIG (reference sequence). V shed 5 bases and J shed 0 bases, with 16 bases lying between them. The CDR3 length is 15 residues. This CDR3 is CAWSPRQGMNTEAFF. CDR3 nucleotides: TGTGCCTGGTCCCCGAGGCAGGGCATGAACACTGAAGCTTTCTTT.

V and J are TRBV7-9 and TRBJ1-2, with 7 bases fitting TRBD1. The V gene's germline CDR1 is SEHNR and CDR2 FQNEAQ (reference sequence). This CDR3 region has 14 residues. Trimming removed 4 bases from V and 4 bases from J; junction bases left unmatched: 6. CDR3 loop: CASSSDRAGYGYTF. The CDR3 region has the DNA TGTGCCAGCAGCTCTGACAGGGCCGGCTATGGCTACACCTTC.

The V and J genes are TRBV2 and TRBJ2-5, with 7 bases matching TRBD1. This CDR3 contains 14 residues. V trimming: 5 bases; J trimming: 5 bases; junction bases outside the gene matches: 8. CDR1 SNHLY and CDR2 FYNNEI come from the germline V gene. The chain's CDR3 is CASSPTGSRETQYF. CDR3 coding DNA: TGTGCCAGCAGTCCGACAGGGTCAAGGGAGACCCAGTACTTC.

J is TRBJ2-1 and V is TRBV6-1; D is possibly TRBD2 (6 bases). There are 15 residues in the CDR3. In germline, CDR1 is MNHNS, CDR2 SASEGT. V dropped 6 bases and J dropped 8 bases, with 20 bases sitting between them. In DNA form, the CDR3 reads TGTGCCAGCAGGGGGGGAGCTGCCTGGGGGGATGAGCAGTTCTTC. It encodes CASRGGAAWGDEQFF.

The chain carries TRBV11-2 and TRBJ2-3; D not certain. The CDR3 is 13 amino acids. The germline CDR1 and CDR2 sequences are SGHAT and FQNNGV. V dropped 1 base and J dropped 5 bases, with 7 bases sitting between them. CDR3 in DNA: TGTGCCAGCAGCTTAGGCCTCTTAGATACGCAGTATTTT. Protein sequence: CASSLGLLDTQYF.